This T cell receptor (beta chain) was recorded in a study of CD8+ T cells in alopecia areata. V was clipped by 0 bases and J by 0 bases, with 17 bases between them. The germline V gene has CDR1 SGHRS and CDR2 YFSETQ. The CDR3 length is 18 residues. cDNA reverse transcribed from extracted RNA served as the sequencing template. Measured with immunoSEQ multiplex PCR; TCRdb has only the in-frame clones, and not every one. The profile shows 170,000 or so clones, less than 70% of them singletons. Treatment here: oral pan-JAK inhibitor, 5-10 mg twice daily. This TCR came from a human donor with alopecia areata. The chain is built from TRBV5-1 and TRBJ2-3; D remains unclear. The specimen was CD4+ T cells sorted from blood, collected at week 4, from a patient treated with tofacitinib. The CDR3 DNA reads TGCGCCAGCAGCTTGGTTCGGAACAGTGAAGCTAGCACAGATACGCAGTATTTT. It encodes CASSLVRNSEASTDTQYF. Variable domain in full (rest from reference TRBV5-1 and TRBJ2-3): KAGVTQTPRYLIKTRGQQVTLSCSPISGHRSVSWYQQTPGQGLQFLFEYFSETQRNKGNFPGRFSGRQFSNSRSEMNVSTLELGDSALYLCASSLVRNSEASTDTQYFGPGTRLTVL.